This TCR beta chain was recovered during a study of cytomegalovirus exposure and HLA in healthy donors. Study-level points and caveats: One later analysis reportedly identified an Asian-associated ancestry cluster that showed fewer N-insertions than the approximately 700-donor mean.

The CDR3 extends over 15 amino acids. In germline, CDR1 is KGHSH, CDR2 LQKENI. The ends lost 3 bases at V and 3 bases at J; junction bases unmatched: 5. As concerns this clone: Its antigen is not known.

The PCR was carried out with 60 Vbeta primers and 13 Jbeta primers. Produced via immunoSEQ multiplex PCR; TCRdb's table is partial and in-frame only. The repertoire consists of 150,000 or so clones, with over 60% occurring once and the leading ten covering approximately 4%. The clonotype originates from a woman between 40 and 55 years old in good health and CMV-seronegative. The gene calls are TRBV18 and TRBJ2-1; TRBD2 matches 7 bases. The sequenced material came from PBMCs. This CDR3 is CASSPAGLNYNEQFF. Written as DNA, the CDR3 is TGTGCCAGCTCACCTGCGGGACTAAACTACAATGAGCAGTTCTTC.